This TCR beta chain was sequenced in a study of spatial heterogeneity in lung cancer. TCRdb reprocessed the 5' RACE reads via MiXCR and lists one record per CDR3 protein. The data contain about 12,000 distinct CDR3 sequences, roughly 5% of them singletons. This clonotype was recorded many times. Its antigen is not identified. Noted time point: sample taken at primary tumor resection. Untreated early-stage non-small cell lung cancer patients, over 55 in total, were the donors. Whole RNA obtained from tumor, nontumor lung or frozen PBMC underwent sequencing without sorting. Germline lookup yields CDR1 DFQATT and CDR2 SNEGSKA (reference sequence). The CDR3 has 17 residues. V trimming: 0 bases; J trimming: 4 bases; junction bases outside the gene matches: 8. General observations from the study: Expanded alpha and beta TCR counts within tumors tracked tumor mutation counts. The authors estimated that approximately 7% of tumor T cells were covered for alpha chains and 13% for beta chains.

Sequencing used lung tumor tissue, obtained at surgery. The receptor comes from a male donor with early-stage non-small cell lung cancer. The chain is built from TRBV20-1 and TRBJ2-3; 12 nucleotides align to TRBD2. Here the CDR3 DNA reads TGCAGTGCTAGAGATGGAACTAGCGGGGGGATCGCAGATACGCAGTATTTT. Its protein is CSARDGTSGGIADTQYF.